Reported below is one TCR beta chain. These data belong to a study of blood T cell repertoires in COVID-19. At the level of the study: COVID-19 samples collected from the United States, Italy and Spain covered acute and convalescent phases. In each case, the material was cDNA or gDNA derived from T cells, B-cell-depleted T cells, or PBMCs.

V was pared by 3 bases and J by 7 bases, with 13 bases between. The CDR3 contains 14 residues. Looked up from germline, CDR1 is MGHDK and CDR2 is SYGVNS. The table came from immunoSEQ multiplex PCR; TCRdb's copy has only in-frame clones and leaves some out. The sample contains roughly 260,000 clones, 88% of which appear only once. Source material: peripheral blood. The TCR sequence derives from a man aged 55 to 70 who had recovered from COVID-19. The chain combines TRBV25-1 with TRBJ1-5, with D unresolved. CDR3 protein: CASSEGYGNQPQHF. In nucleotides, the CDR3 is TGTGCCAGCAGTGAGGGCTACGGTAACCAGCCCCAGCATTTT.